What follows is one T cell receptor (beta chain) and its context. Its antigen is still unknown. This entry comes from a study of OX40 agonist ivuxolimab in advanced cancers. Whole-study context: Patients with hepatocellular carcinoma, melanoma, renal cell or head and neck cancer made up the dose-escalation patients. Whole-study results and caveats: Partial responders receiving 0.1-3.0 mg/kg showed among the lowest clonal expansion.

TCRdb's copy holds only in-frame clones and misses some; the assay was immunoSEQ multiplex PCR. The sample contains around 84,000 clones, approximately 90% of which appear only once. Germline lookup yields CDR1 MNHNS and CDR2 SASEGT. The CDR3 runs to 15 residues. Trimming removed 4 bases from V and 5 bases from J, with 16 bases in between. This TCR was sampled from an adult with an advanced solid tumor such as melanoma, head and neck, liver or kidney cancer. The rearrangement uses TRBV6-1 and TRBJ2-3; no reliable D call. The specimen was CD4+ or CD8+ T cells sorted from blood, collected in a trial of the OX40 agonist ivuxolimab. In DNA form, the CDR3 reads TGTGCCAGCAGTGTTGGACGGGCCCCGGGAGATACGCAGTATTTT. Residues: CASSVGRAPGDTQYF.